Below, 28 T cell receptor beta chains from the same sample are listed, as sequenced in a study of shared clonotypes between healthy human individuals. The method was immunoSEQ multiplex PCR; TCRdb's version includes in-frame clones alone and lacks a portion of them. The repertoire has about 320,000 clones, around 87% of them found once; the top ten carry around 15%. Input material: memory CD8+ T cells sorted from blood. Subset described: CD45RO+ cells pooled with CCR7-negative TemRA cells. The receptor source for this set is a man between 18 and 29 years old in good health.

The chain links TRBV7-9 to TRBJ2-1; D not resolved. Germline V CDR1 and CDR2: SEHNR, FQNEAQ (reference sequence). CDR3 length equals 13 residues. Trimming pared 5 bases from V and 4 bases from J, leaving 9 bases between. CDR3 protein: CASSLADYNEQFF. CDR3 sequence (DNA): TGTGCCAGCAGCCTTGCGGATTACAATGAGCAGTTCTTC.

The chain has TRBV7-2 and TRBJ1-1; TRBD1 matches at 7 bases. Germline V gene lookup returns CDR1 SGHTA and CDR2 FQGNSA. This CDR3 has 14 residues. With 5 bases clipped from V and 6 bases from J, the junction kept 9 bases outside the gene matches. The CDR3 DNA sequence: TGTGCCAGCAGCAAAGACAGGGTTGGAGCTGAAGCTTTCTTT. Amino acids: CASSKDRVGAEAFF.

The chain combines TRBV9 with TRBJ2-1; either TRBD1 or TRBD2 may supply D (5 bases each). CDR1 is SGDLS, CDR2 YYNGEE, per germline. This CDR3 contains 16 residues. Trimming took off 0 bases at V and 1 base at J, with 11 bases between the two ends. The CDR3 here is CASSVVEWGSYNEQFF. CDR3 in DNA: TGTGCCAGCAGCGTAGTGGAGTGGGGGTCCTACAATGAGCAGTTCTTC.

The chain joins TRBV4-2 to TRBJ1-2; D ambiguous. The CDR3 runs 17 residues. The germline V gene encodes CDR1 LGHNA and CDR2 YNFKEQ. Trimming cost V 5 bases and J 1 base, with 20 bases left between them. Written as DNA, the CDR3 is TGTGCCAGCAGCTTTTCTCACCCAAACCCGGTTAACTATGGCTACACCTTC. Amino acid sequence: CASSFSHPNPVNYGYTF.

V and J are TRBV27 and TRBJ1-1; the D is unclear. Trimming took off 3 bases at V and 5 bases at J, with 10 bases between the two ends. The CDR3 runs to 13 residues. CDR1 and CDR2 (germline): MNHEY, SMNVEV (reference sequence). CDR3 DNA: TGTGCCAGCAGTTTTTACTCGGGGACTGAAGCTTTCTTT. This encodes CASSFYSGTEAFF.

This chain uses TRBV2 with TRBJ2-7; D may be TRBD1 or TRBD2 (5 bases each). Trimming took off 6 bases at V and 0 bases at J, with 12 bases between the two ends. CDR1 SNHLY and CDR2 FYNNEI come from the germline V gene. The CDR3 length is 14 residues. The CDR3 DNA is TGTGCCAGCAGGCCGGGACGCCTCTCCTACGAGCAGTACTTC. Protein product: CASRPGRLSYEQYF. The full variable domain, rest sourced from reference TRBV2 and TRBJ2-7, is EPEVTQTPSHQVTQMGQEVILRCVPISNHLYFYWYRQILGQKVEFLVSFYNNEISEKSEIFDDQFSVERPDGSNFTLKIRSTKLEDSAMYFCASRPGRLSYEQYFGPGTRLTVT.

In nucleotides, the CDR3 is TGTGCCAGCAGATTTTACGAGCAGTACTTC. Translating gives CASRFYEQYF. The chain links TRBV6-1 to TRBJ2-7, with D hard to call. Between the trimmed V and J ends, which lost 6 bases and 4 bases, there was a span of 4 bases. The CDR3 consists of 10 residues. Per germline, CDR1 MNHNS and CDR2 SASEGT.

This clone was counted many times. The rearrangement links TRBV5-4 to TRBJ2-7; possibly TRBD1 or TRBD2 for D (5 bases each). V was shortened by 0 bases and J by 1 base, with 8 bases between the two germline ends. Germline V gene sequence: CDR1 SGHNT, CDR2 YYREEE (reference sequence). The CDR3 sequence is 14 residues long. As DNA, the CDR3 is TGTGCCAGCAGCTTGGCGGGGCGGTCCTACGAGCAGTACTTC. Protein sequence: CASSLAGRSYEQYF.

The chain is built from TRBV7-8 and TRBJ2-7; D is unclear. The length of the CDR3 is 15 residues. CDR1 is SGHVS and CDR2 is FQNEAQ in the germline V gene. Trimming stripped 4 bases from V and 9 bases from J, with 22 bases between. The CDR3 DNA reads TGTGCCAGCAGCTCCGAGCCGGACCTAGGCGGTAGGCAGTACTTC. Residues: CASSSEPDLGGRQYF.

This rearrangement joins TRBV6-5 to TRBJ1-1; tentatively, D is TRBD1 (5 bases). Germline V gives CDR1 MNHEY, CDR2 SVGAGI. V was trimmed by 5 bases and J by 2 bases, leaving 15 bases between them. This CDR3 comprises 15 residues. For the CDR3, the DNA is TGTGCCAGCAGTCCCTGGGGCAGGCAAAACACTGAAGCTTTCTTT. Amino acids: CASSPWGRQNTEAFF.

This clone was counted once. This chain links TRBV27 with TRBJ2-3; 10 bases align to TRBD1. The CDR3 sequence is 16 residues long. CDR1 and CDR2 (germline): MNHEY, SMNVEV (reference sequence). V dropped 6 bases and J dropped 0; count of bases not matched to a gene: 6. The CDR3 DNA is TGTGCCAGCAGAAAACCGGGACAGGGGAGCACAGATACGCAGTATTTT. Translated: CASRKPGQGSTDTQYF.

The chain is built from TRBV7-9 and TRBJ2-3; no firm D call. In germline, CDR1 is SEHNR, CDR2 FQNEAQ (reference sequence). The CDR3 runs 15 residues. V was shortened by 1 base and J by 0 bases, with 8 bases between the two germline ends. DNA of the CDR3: TGTGCCAGCAGCTTAGGAAAACACAGCACAGATACGCAGTATTTT. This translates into CASSLGKHSTDTQYF.

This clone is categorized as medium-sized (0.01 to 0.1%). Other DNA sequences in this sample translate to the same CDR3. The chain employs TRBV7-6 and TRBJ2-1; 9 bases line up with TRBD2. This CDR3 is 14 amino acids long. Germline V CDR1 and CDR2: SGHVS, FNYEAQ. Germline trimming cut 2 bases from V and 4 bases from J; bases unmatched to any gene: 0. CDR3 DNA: TGTGCCAGCAGCTTAAGCGGGAGGTACAATGAGCAGTTCTTC. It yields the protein CASSLSGRYNEQFF.

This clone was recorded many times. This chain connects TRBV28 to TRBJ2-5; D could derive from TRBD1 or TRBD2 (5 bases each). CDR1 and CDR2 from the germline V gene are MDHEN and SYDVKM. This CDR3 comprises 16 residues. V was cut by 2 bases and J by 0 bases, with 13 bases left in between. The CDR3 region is CASSLEGTAYQETQYF. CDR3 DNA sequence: TGTGCCAGCAGTTTAGAAGGGACGGCGTACCAAGAGACCCAGTACTTC.

This chain's CDR3 is CASSSNPGTQSQETQYF. For the CDR3, the DNA is TGTGCCAGCAGTTCCAACCCCGGGACCCAAAGCCAAGAGACCCAGTACTTC. This rearrangement joins TRBV28 to TRBJ2-5; D could derive from TRBD1 or TRBD2 (5 bases each). Germline-derived CDR1 and CDR2 are MDHEN and SYDVKM. The ends were cut back, 4 bases at V and 1 base at J, with 19 bases in the middle. The CDR3 totals 17 residues.

The CDR3 bases are TGTGCCAGCAGTTACGGACGGCCCTCCTACGAGCAGTACTTC. It encodes CASSYGRPSYEQYF. The gene calls are TRBV27 and TRBJ2-7; no definite D call. The V and J ends lost 4 bases and 0 bases respectively, with 10 bases between them. CDR3 length: 14 residues. The germline gives CDR1 MNHEY, CDR2 SMNVEV (reference sequence).

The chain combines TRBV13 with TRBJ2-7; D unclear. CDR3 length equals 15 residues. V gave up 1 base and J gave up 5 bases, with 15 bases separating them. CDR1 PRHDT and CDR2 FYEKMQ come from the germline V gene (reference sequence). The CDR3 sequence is CASSLEGSIENEQYF. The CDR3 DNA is TGTGCCAGCAGCTTAGAAGGGTCCATAGAGAACGAGCAGTACTTC.

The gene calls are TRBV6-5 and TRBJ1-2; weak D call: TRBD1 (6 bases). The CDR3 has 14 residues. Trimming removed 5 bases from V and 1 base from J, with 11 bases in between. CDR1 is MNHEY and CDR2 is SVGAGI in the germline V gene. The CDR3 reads CASSEFRGNYGYTF. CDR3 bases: TGTGCCAGCAGTGAGTTCAGGGGTAACTATGGCTACACCTTC.

This CDR3 is CASSLGDFPSYEQYF. The CDR3 DNA is TGTGCCAGCAGTTTAGGGGATTTTCCCTCCTACGAGCAGTACTTC. The chain has TRBV27 and TRBJ2-7, with D hard to call. This CDR3 spans 15 amino acids. Germline CDR1 and CDR2: MNHEY and SMNVEV (reference sequence). The germline V and J ends were trimmed by 2 bases and 0 bases, with 11 bases remaining between them.

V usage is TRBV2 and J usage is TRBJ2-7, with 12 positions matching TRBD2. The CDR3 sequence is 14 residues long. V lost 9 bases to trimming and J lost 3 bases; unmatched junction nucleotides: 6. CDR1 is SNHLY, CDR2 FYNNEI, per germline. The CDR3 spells CASRTSGALYEQYF. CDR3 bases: TGTGCCAGTAGGACTAGCGGGGCACTCTACGAGCAGTACTTC. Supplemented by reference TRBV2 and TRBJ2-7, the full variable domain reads EPEVTQTPSHQVTQMGQEVILRCVPISNHLYFYWYRQILGQKVEFLVSFYNNEISEKSEIFDDQFSVERPDGSNFTLKIRSTKLEDSAMYFCASRTSGALYEQYFGPGTRLTVT.

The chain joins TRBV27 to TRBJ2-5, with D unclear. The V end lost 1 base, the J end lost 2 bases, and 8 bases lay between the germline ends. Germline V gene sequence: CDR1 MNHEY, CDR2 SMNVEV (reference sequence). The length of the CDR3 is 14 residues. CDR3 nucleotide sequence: TGTGCCAGCAGTTTATTGGGTAATCAAGAGACCCAGTACTTC. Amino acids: CASSLLGNQETQYF.

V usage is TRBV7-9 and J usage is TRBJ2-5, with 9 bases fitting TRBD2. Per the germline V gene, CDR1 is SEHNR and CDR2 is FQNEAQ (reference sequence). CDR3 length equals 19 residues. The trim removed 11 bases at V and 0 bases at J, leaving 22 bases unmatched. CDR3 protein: CAGSSAGALAGLYQETQYF. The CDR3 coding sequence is TGTGCCGGATCCTCTGCAGGGGCCCTAGCGGGACTATACCAAGAGACCCAGTACTTC.

The CDR3 loop is CASSLDWRDPYNEQFF. The CDR3 bases are TGTGCCAGCAGCTTAGATTGGAGGGACCCCTACAATGAGCAGTTCTTC. V gene TRBV11-2 combines with J gene TRBJ2-1; weak D call: TRBD2 (6 bases). This CDR3 region has 16 residues. Trimming took 0 bases from V and 2 from J, leaving 11 bases between them. CDR1 and CDR2 (germline): SGHAT, FQNNGV.

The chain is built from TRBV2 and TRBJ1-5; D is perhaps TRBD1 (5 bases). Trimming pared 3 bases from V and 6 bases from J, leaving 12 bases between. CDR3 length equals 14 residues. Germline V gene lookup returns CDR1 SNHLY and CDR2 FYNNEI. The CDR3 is CASSDWGAGQPQHF. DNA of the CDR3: TGTGCCAGCAGTGATTGGGGCGCGGGTCAGCCCCAGCATTTT.

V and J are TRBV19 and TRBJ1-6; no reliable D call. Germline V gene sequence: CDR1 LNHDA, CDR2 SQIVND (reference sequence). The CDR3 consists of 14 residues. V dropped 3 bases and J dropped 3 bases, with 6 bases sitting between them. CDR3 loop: CASSIVGYNSPLHF. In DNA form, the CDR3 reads TGTGCCAGTAGTATCGTGGGCTATAATTCACCCCTCCACTTT.

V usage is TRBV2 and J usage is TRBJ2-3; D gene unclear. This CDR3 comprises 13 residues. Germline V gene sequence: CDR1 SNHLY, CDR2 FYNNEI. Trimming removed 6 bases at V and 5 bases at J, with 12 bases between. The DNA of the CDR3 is TGTGCCAGCAGCACTATCCATGGAGATACGCAGTATTTT. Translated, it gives CASSTIHGDTQYF.

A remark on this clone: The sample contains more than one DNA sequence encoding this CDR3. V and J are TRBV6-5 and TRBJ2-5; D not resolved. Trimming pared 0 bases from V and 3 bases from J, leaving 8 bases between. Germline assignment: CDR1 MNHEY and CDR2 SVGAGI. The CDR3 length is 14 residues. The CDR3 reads CASSYSGLEETQYF. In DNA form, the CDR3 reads TGTGCCAGCAGTTACTCGGGCCTTGAAGAGACCCAGTACTTC.

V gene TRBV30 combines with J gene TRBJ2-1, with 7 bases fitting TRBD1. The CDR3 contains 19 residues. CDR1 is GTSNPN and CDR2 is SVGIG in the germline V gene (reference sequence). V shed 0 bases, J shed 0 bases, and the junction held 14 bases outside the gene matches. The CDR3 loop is CAWSVRGRGGLRSYNEQFF. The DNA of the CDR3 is TGTGCCTGGAGTGTACGAGGACGAGGGGGCCTACGCTCCTACAATGAGCAGTTCTTC.